Below, 2 T cell receptor beta chains from the same sample are listed, as sequenced in a study of monozygotic twins with inflammatory bowel disease (dated by TCRdb to the late 2010s). The library was prepared using 5' RACE. The instrument given in TCRdb is Illumina HiSeq 2500. With the reads reprocessed by TCRdb, a single entry stands for each CDR3 protein sequence and no DNA is reported. In this sample's table one finds 420,000 or so distinct CDR3 sequences. The top ten constitute less than 2.5% of the sample. Sequenced material: blood. The receptors shown here come from a human donor with ulcerative colitis or Crohn's disease, or a healthy co-twin of an affected twin (not recorded which).

The V gene is TRBV12-3 or TRBV12-4, the J gene TRBJ1-2; lacking DNA, the TRBD1 call made by TCRdb goes unchecked. The CDR3 is 16 residues long. CDR3 residues: CASSPRPERGNYGYTF.

The V call is TRBV18, the J call TRBJ2-7. The CDR3 covers 13 residues. Germline loops: CDR1 KGHSH, CDR2 LQKENI. The CDR3 here is CASSQSGGYEQYF.